The 18 T cell receptor beta chains given below trace back to one sample, sequenced in a study of blood T cell repertoires in COVID-19. Clones were sequenced by immunoSEQ multiplex PCR, and TCRdb holds only the in-frame ones, with some missing. The table shows some 14,000 clones, with less than 85% occurring only once. Material: peripheral blood. The receptors derive from a man aged 35-49 years with active or convalescent COVID-19.

This rearrangement joins TRBV4-1 to TRBJ2-3; 9 nucleotides match TRBD2. This CDR3 contains 18 residues. Germline CDR1 MGHRA, CDR2 YSYEKL. V trimming: 1 base; J trimming: 0 bases; junction bases outside the gene matches: 8. CDR3 amino acids: CASSQVLQRGASTDTQYF. The DNA for the CDR3 is TGCGCCAGCAGCCAAGTCCTTCAGCGGGGGGCAAGCACAGATACGCAGTATTTT.

The chain carries TRBV11-2 and TRBJ2-7; D might be TRBD1 (5 bases). The germline gives CDR1 SGHAT, CDR2 FQNNGV. The CDR3 has 15 amino acids. The V and J ends lost 3 bases and 2 bases respectively, with 14 bases between them. In DNA, the CDR3 is TGTGCCAGCAGCTTTCTTGTGTCAGGGCCCTACGAGCAGTACTTC. It codes for CASSFLVSGPYEQYF.

DNA of the CDR3: TGTGCCAGCGCTTCGGACTCTATCTCTGAAGCTTTCTTT. As protein: CASASDSISEAFF. This chain connects TRBV6-6 to TRBJ1-1, with D unclear. From germline, CDR1 is MNHNY and CDR2 SVGAGI (reference sequence). This CDR3 region has 13 residues. V gave up 8 bases and J gave up 6 bases, with 16 bases separating them.

The chain recombines TRBV5-1 with TRBJ2-2, with D possibly TRBD1 on 6 matching bases. V dropped 2 bases and J dropped 4 bases, with 12 bases sitting between them. CDR1 SGHRS and CDR2 YFSETQ come from the germline V gene. The CDR3 has 15 amino acids. CDR3 sequence: CASSFWTAPTGELFF. Here the CDR3 DNA reads TGCGCCAGCAGCTTTTGGACAGCCCCCACCGGGGAGCTGTTTTTT.

The chain couples TRBV5-1 to TRBJ1-1, with 8 bases identical to TRBD1. V gave up 5 bases and J gave up 5 bases; unmatched junction bases: 8. The CDR3 is 14 amino acids. The germline V gene has CDR1 SGHRS and CDR2 YFSETQ. CDR3 coding DNA: TGCGCCAGCAGTTTACGACAGGGGACAACTGAAGCTTTCTTT. Protein: CASSLRQGTTEAFF.

This clone was counted only a few times. The rearrangement joins TRBV9 to TRBJ1-6; the D gene is possibly TRBD1 (5 bases). Germline CDR1 SGDLS, CDR2 YYNGEE. The CDR3 runs to 14 residues. V dropped 0 bases and J dropped 11 bases, with 12 bases sitting between them. The CDR3 sequence: CASSVAGQAAPLHF. The CDR3 DNA follows: TGTGCCAGCAGCGTAGCAGGGCAGGCAGCACCCCTCCACTTT. Filled out from reference TRBV9 and TRBJ1-6, the complete variable domain reads DSGVTQTPKHLITATGQRVTLRCSPRSGDLSVYWYQQSLDQGLQFLIQYYNGEERAKGNILERFSAQQFPDLHSELNLSSLELGDSALYFCASSVAGQAAPLHFGNGTRLTVT.

The rearrangement joins TRBV6-5 to TRBJ2-5; TRBD1 matches 10 bases. The germline V gene encodes CDR1 MNHEY and CDR2 SVGAGI. The CDR3 length is 16 residues. V lost 4 bases to trimming and J lost 4 bases; unmatched junction nucleotides: 9. As DNA, the CDR3 is TGTGCCAGCAGTTTCCTAGGACAGGGGGGAGGAGAGACCCAGTACTTC. Its translation: CASSFLGQGGGETQYF.

The chain joins TRBV7-2 to TRBJ2-5; no firm D call. The germline V gene has CDR1 SGHTA and CDR2 FQGNSA. CDR3 length: 13 residues. The ends were cut back, 1 base at V and 4 bases at J, with 7 bases in the middle. The CDR3: CASSLELIETQYF. The CDR3 bases are TGTGCCAGCAGCTTAGAACTAATAGAGACCCAGTACTTC.

The count of this clone is one. The chain has TRBV20-1 and TRBJ1-4; D is ambiguous. The CDR3 runs to 11 residues. V lost 3 bases, J lost 13 bases, and 12 bases lay in between. Germline CDR1 DFQATT, CDR2 SNEGSKA (reference sequence). CDR3 DNA: TGCAGTGCTAGTGTGCTGGCAGGACTGTTTTTT. This sequence encodes CSASVLAGLFF.

This chain joins TRBV4-2 and TRBJ2-5, with D tentatively TRBD1 (6 bases). Germline CDR1 LGHNA, CDR2 YNFKEQ. The V gene lost 4 bases and the J gene lost 4 bases, with 10 bases spanning the gap. The CDR3 contains 13 residues. Written as DNA, the CDR3 is TGTGCCAGCAGCCTAAGCAGGGGAGAGACCCAGTACTTC. Protein: CASSLSRGETQYF.

The V call is TRBV6-5, the J call TRBJ1-1; tentatively, D is TRBD1 (6 bases). Deletions cut 5 bases from V and 6 bases from J, with 16 bases between. The germline V gene has CDR1 MNHEY and CDR2 SVGAGI. The CDR3 runs to 14 residues. CDR3 bases: TGTGCCAGCAGTCCTGACAGGTGGAGTTCTGAAGCTTTCTTT. Translated, it gives CASSPDRWSSEAFF.

This chain joins TRBV9 and TRBJ1-1, with a weak D call TRBD1 (6 bases). With 0 bases removed from V and 3 bases from J, the gap between germline ends came to 6 bases. This CDR3 contains 13 residues. Germline V lookup: CDR1 SGDLS, CDR2 YYNGEE. CDR3 sequence (DNA): TGTGCCAGCAGCGTAGAGGGGGACACTGAAGCTTTCTTT. It codes for CASSVEGDTEAFF. The full variable domain, completed using reference TRBV9 and TRBJ1-1, is DSGVTQTPKHLITATGQRVTLRCSPRSGDLSVYWYQQSLDQGLQFLIQYYNGEERAKGNILERFSAQQFPDLHSELNLSSLELGDSALYFCASSVEGDTEAFFGQGTRLTVV.

J is TRBJ1-2 and V is TRBV5-1, with D possibly matching TRBD1 (5 bases). The ends were cut back, 4 bases at V and 7 bases at J, with 14 bases in the middle. The CDR3 has 13 residues. Germline CDR1 reads SGHRS; CDR2 reads YFSETQ. The CDR3 DNA reads as TGCGCCAGCAGCCGGGCTGGGGGGAGTGGCTACACCTTC. It yields the protein CASSRAGGSGYTF.

The V and J genes are TRBV7-3 and TRBJ2-2; perhaps TRBD1 as D (7 bases). Trimming left V 5 bases short and J 5 bases short, with 15 bases between. This CDR3 contains 15 residues. Germline values: CDR1 SGHTA, CDR2 FQGTGA. The CDR3 bases are TGTGCCAGCAGCATAGGGCAGGGGGGAACCGGGGAGCTGTTTTTT. Amino acids: CASSIGQGGTGELFF.

The gene calls are TRBV24-1 and TRBJ2-2; TRBD1 matches 7 bases. The V and J ends lost 4 bases and 1 base, in that order; junction bases with no gene match: 2. The CDR3 length is 15 residues. Germline V gene data show CDR1 as KGHDR and CDR2 as SFDVKD. This CDR3 is CATSENRGNTGELFF. The CDR3 coding sequence is TGTGCCACCAGTGAGAACAGGGGGAACACCGGGGAGCTGTTTTTT.

The J gene is TRBJ1-2, the V gene TRBV15; D call uncertain. Trimming removed 6 bases from V and 7 bases from J, with 12 bases in between. Germline V lookup: CDR1 LNHNV, CDR2 YYDKDF (reference sequence). This CDR3 has 12 residues. CDR3 amino acids: CATRKQVPGYTF. CDR3 bases: TGTGCCACCAGAAAACAAGTACCTGGCTACACCTTC.

The chain recombines TRBV7-2 with TRBJ2-3; 7 nucleotides match TRBD2. The germline gives CDR1 SGHTA, CDR2 FQGNSA. V gave up 3 bases and J gave up 4 bases; unmatched junction bases: 4. This CDR3 has 14 residues. As DNA, the CDR3 is TGTGCCAGCAGCTTGACTAGCCCCCCAGATACGCAGTATTTT. This encodes CASSLTSPPDTQYF. The full variable domain, in which reference TRBV7-2 and TRBJ2-3 provide the parts outside the CDR3, is GAGVSQSPSNKVTEKGKDVELRCDPISGHTALYWYRQSLGQGLEFLIYFQGNSAPDKSGLPSDRFSAERTGGSVSTLTIQRTQQEDSAVYLCASSLTSPPDTQYFGPGTRLTVL.

The chain employs TRBV5-1 and TRBJ1-1, with TRBD1 as a possible D gene (6 bases). CDR1 and CDR2 from the germline V gene are SGHRS and YFSETQ. The CDR3 runs to 14 residues. Between the trimmed V and J ends, which lost 2 bases and 2 bases, there was a span of 10 bases. CDR3 in DNA: TGCGCCAGCAGCTTTTTGGACAGCAACACTGAAGCTTTCTTT. Translation: CASSFLDSNTEAFF.